A selection of T cell receptor beta chains follows, all from one sample in a study of human T cells and chemical hapten exposure. TCRdb used MiXCR to reprocess the RACE reads, holding one entry per CDR3 protein. The table lists under 200,000 distinct CDR3 sequences, more than 14% of them singletons. This sample comprised whole blood, obtained in connection with sensitization to the hapten diphenylcyclopropenone (DPC). These receptors were obtained from a woman between 25 and 40 years old with alopecia areata. Some clones in this sample may be carry-over from other donors' samples. CDR3s include the opening cysteine and the closing phenylalanine or tryptophan. The D gene is left open where the match is weak. Clone size is shown for a subset of rows, as once, few, many or a class of expanded clone.

TRBD1,TRBJ1-2,-,TRBV5-1,TGCGCCAGCAACACAGGGGAAAACTATGGCTACACCTTC,CASNTGENYGYTF
-,TRBJ2-5,-,TRBV11-3,TGTGCCAGCAGCCTTGGACACCCCAGTCAAGAGACCCAGTACTTC,CASSLGHPSQETQYF
-,TRBJ2-2,few,TRBV9,TGTGCAAGCACGGGGGGCGCGGACACCGGGGAGCTGTTTTTT,CASTGGADTGELFF
-,TRBJ1-4,few,TRBV28,TGTGCCAGCAGTTTAGCAGGGCCTAATGAAAAACTGTTTTTT,CASSLAGPNEKLFF
-,TRBJ1-2,-,TRBV6-5,TGTGCCAGCAGTTACTCGACTGGGTATGGCTACACCTTC,CASSYSTGYGYTF
-,TRBJ1-2,many,TRBV30,TGTGCCTGGACGAGGGCTAACTATGGCTACACCTTC,CAWTRANYGYTF
-,TRBJ2-5,many,TRBV5-4,TGTGCCAGCAGCTTGGGGGGGGCAGGGCCCTCCGGGGCCCAGTACTTC,CASSLGGAGPSGAQYF
TRBD1,TRBJ1-2,few,TRBV11-3,TGTGCCAGCAGCTTAGTCCCGGGACAGGGTTATGGCTACACCTTC,CASSLVPGQGYGYTF
-,TRBJ2-2,-,TRBV29-1,TGCAGCGTTGAAGGACGAGGAGGGTTAGCCGGGGAGCTGTTTTTT,CSVEGRGGLAGELFF
TRBD2,TRBJ2-1,-,TRBV6-4,TGTGCCAGCAGTTCTAGCGGGAGACTAAATGAGCAGTTCTTC,CASSSSGRLNEQFF
TRBD1,TRBJ1-2,-,TRBV7-9,TGTGCCAGCAGCCCAGCCGGGACAGGGGGCTATGGCTACACCTTC,CASSPAGTGGYGYTF
TRBD2,TRBJ2-7,-,TRBV9,TGTGCCAGCAGCGTAGCAGCGGGGAATCCCGGCGAGCAGTACTTC,CASSVAAGNPGEQYF
TRBD1,TRBJ1-4,-,TRBV11-3,TGTGCCAGCAGCTTACCGGGACAGGGGACTAATGAAAAACTGTTTTTT,CASSLPGQGTNEKLFF
-,TRBJ2-3,few,TRBV2,TGTGCCAGCAGTAATCTCGCAGGTTCCACAGATACGCAGTATTTT,CASSNLAGSTDTQYF
-,TRBJ2-1,few,TRBV7-9,TGTGCCAGCGCAGACAATGAGCAGTTCTTC,CASADNEQFF
TRBD1,TRBJ1-6,-,TRBV6-5,TGTGCCAGCAGGCACGAACAGGGGAGGAATTCACCCCTCCACTTT,CASRHEQGRNSPLHF
-,TRBJ2-1,few,TRBV7-2,TGTGCCAGCAGCCGCGGGACTGGCTCCTACAATGAGCAGTTCTTC,CASSRGTGSYNEQFF
-,TRBJ2-5,few,TRBV4-3,TGCGCCAGCAGCCAGGACTGGTCCGTAAAGACCCAGTACTTC,CASSQDWSVKTQYF
-,TRBJ2-1,many,TRBV7-3,TGTGCCAGCAGCCCAGATTATAGCTCCTACAATGAGCAGTTCTTC,CASSPDYSSYNEQFF
-,TRBJ2-2,-,TRBV7-8,TGTGCCAGCAGCTTAGCTTTCGGGGAGCTGTTTTTT,CASSLAFGELFF
-,TRBJ2-2,-,TRBV29-1,TGCAGCGTTGGCGACCCCGGGGAGCTGTTTTTT,CSVGDPGELFF
-,TRBJ2-1,-,TRBV29-1,TGCAGTGCCTTGGGGATCTCCTACAATGAGCAGTTCTTC,CSALGISYNEQFF
-,TRBJ2-7,many,TRBV2,TGTGCCAGCAGCCGCCGTGGGGCGAGGCAGTACTTC,CASSRRGARQYF
-,TRBJ2-7,-,TRBV20-1,TGCAGCCCCACGGCAGCGAGCTCCTACGAGCAGTACTTC,CSPTAASSYEQYF
-,TRBJ1-6,-,TRBV27,TGTGCCAGCCGTGGGGAATTGAATTCACCCCTCCACTTT,CASRGELNSPLHF
-,TRBJ2-5,-,TRBV29-1,TGCAGCGCTGAATCGTCAGGGTTCGAGACCCAGTACTTC,CSAESSGFETQYF
-,TRBJ2-6,few,TRBV5-4,TGTGCCAGCAGCTTGGGTACTCCGTTGAGCTCTGGGGCCAACGTCCTGACTTTC,CASSLGTPLSSGANVLTF
-,TRBJ1-2,few,TRBV21-1,TGTGCCAGCAGCAAAGGGCAGTTCTATGGCTACACCTTC,CASSKGQFYGYTF
TRBD1,TRBJ2-7,-,TRBV29-1,TGCAGCGTGACCGGGACAGGGGCCTACGAGCAGTACTTC,CSVTGTGAYEQYF
-,TRBJ2-3,-,TRBV29-1,TGCAGCGTTGGATGGCTCGAGGCAGATACGCAGTATTTT,CSVGWLEADTQYF
-,TRBJ1-2,few,TRBV4-3,TGCGCCAGCAGCCAAGATCCCCCGTCCCCAGGGAACTATGGCTACACCTTC,CASSQDPPSPGNYGYTF
-,TRBJ2-5,-,TRBV7-2,TGTGCCAGCAGCTTACGGACACAAGAGACCCAGTACTTC,CASSLRTQETQYF
TRBD2,TRBJ2-7,few,TRBV6-6,TGTGCCAGCATCCTGGGACTAGCGGGAGAGGTCCACGAGCAGTACTTC,CASILGLAGEVHEQYF
TRBD1,TRBJ1-1,-,TRBV20-1,TGCAGTGCTAAAGGAAGGACAGGGGGAGGCACTGAAGCTTTCTTT,CSAKGRTGGGTEAFF
-,TRBJ2-7,few,TRBV5-1,TGCGCCAGCAGCTTTTTTCAACAGGGATACGAGCAGTACTTC,CASSFFQQGYEQYF
-,TRBJ2-5,few,TRBV20-1,TGCAGTGCTAGAGCGGTAGAGACCCAGTACTTC,CSARAVETQYF
-,TRBJ2-5,few,TRBV7-3,TGTGCCAGCAGCTTATCCCGGGACGAGACCCAGTACTTC,CASSLSRDETQYF
-,TRBJ1-3,-,TRBV20-1,TGCAGTGCTACCGGACAGCACTCTGGAAACACCATATATTTT,CSATGQHSGNTIYF
-,TRBJ1-1,many,TRBV29-1,TGCAGCGTGGTACTCAGGGGAAAAGCTTTCTTT,CSVVLRGKAFF
-,TRBJ2-7,-,TRBV20-1,TGCAGTGCTAGAAAGGGGACCTACGAGCAGTACTTC,CSARKGTYEQYF
-,TRBJ1-2,few,TRBV18,TGTGCCAGCTCACGAGGGGAAGACTATGGCTACACCTTC,CASSRGEDYGYTF
TRBD2,TRBJ2-7,many,TRBV7-2,TGTGCCAGCAGGTTAGGTCCGGGAGGTGAGCAGTACTTC,CASRLGPGGEQYF
-,TRBJ1-6,-,TRBV12-3/TRBV12-4,TGTGCCAGCAGTCTCCGGGTTAATTCACCCCTCCACTTT,CASSLRVNSPLHF
-,TRBJ2-1,-,TRBV5-1,TGCGCCAGCAGCTTTGGAGGGGTCTACAATGAGCAGTTCTTC,CASSFGGVYNEQFF
-,TRBJ1-3,-,TRBV6-5,TGTGCCAGCAGTTACTCTACCCCGACAGGCTCGACGGGTGGAAACACCATATATTTT,CASSYSTPTGSTGGNTIYF
-,TRBJ1-1,few,TRBV3-1,TGTGCCAGCAGCCAATGGGGGAACACTGAAGCTTTCTTT,CASSQWGNTEAFF
TRBD2,TRBJ2-5,-,TRBV20-1,TGCAGTGCCACCCGGGGGGGCGGAGAGCAAGAGACCCAGTACTTC,CSATRGGGEQETQYF
TRBD1,TRBJ1-1,few,TRBV14,TGTGCCAGCAGCCCCTTTACAGGGGCGAATGATGCTGAAGCTTTCTTT,CASSPFTGANDAEAFF
TRBD1,TRBJ2-7,-,TRBV29-1,TGCAGCGTTGAAGATACAAGTTCACAGGGGGTCTACGAGCAGTACTTC,CSVEDTSSQGVYEQYF
-,TRBJ1-2,-,TRBV25-1,TGTGCATCAAAAGGGCAGGGCTTTGCCTATGGCTACACCTTC,CASKGQGFAYGYTF
-,TRBJ1-4,few,TRBV14,TGTGCCAGCAGCCAAGCCTTTAATGAAAAACTGTTTTTT,CASSQAFNEKLFF
-,TRBJ1-6,few,TRBV28,TGTGCCAGCAGTTTATCTAGTTGGGGATTTTATTCACCCCTCCACTTT,CASSLSSWGFYSPLHF
TRBD1,TRBJ1-2,-,TRBV7-8,TGTGCCAGCAGTATACACAGGGGACCCGACTATGGCTACACCTTC,CASSIHRGPDYGYTF
TRBD2,TRBJ2-2,-,TRBV18,TGTGCCAGCTCACCCCCGGGGACTAGCGGACCCACCGGGGAGCTGTTTTTT,CASSPPGTSGPTGELFF
TRBD1,TRBJ1-2,-,TRBV7-8,TGTGCCAGCAGCTTGTCCGACAGGGACTATGGCTACACCTTC,CASSLSDRDYGYTF
-,TRBJ1-5,many,TRBV6-2/TRBV6-3,TGTGCCAGCAGAGCAGGGTGGAATCAGCCCCAGCATTTT,CASRAGWNQPQHF
-,TRBJ2-3,few,TRBV2,TGTGCCAGCAGTGAAGCGCAGATGGCGCAGTATTTT,CASSEAQMAQYF